A selection of T cell receptor beta chains follows, all from one sample in a study of regulatory T cells in long-lasting Graves disease. TCRdb passed the multiplex PCR reads through MiXCR, listing each CDR3 protein once. The repertoire holds some 450,000 distinct CDR3 sequences, about 16% seen once, with around 10% in the top ten. These data are also associated with another study on T cells in Graves' hyperthyroidism and ophthalmopathy.

The sample in question was peripheral blood mononuclear cells (PBMCs), obtained at new diagnosis, from a patient treated with antithyroid drugs. These receptors originate from a woman in her 30s with Graves disease. Both conserved end residues are part of each CDR3. A D gene is named only where the DNA matches it firmly. Not all rows give a size; the values are once, few, many and, for expanded clones, a class.

d_gene,v_gene,j_gene,abundance,CDR3aa,CDR3nt
.,TRBV7-9,TRBJ2-7,many,CASRTEAYEQYF,TGTGCCAGCCGGACAGAGGCCTACGAGCAGTACTTC
TRBD1,TRBV20-1,TRBJ1-1,many,CSARDVRGATEAFF,TGCAGTGCTAGAGATGTCAGGGGGGCCACTGAAGCTTTCTTT
.,TRBV7-6,TRBJ2-5,.,CASSLEIGLSPETQYF,TGTGCCAGCAGTCTAGAGATAGGGCTATCCCCCGAGACCCAGTACTTC
.,TRBV2,TRBJ1-4,few,CASRDEKLFF,TGTGCCAGCAGGGATGAAAAACTGTTTTTT
TRBD2,TRBV3-1,TRBJ2-5,many,CASSSLAGRQETQYF,TGTGCCAGCAGCTCACTAGCGGGAAGGCAAGAGACCCAGTACTTC
.,TRBV24-1,TRBJ2-7,.,CATSVLTGRGTYEQYF,TGTGCCACCAGTGTCCTCACAGGGAGGGGTACCTACGAGCAGTACTTC
TRBD1,TRBV6-9,TRBJ1-1,many,CASSYFLQPGQIMNTEAFF,TGTGCCAGCAGTTACTTCCTCCAACCGGGACAGATAATGAACACTGAAGCTTTCTTT
.,TRBV15,TRBJ2-3,.,CATSPQRSGASTDTQYF,TGTGCCACCAGCCCGCAAAGGTCGGGGGCAAGTACAGATACGCAGTATTTT
.,TRBV27,TRBJ2-6,few,CASSTTGANVLTF,TGTGCCAGCAGTACCACGGGGGCCAACGTCCTGACTTTC
.,TRBV27,TRBJ1-2,many,CASSLNTGYGYTF,TGTGCCAGCAGTTTAAATACAGGCTATGGCTACACCTTC
TRBD2,TRBV18,TRBJ2-4,many,CASSRREEGKNIQYF,TGTGCCAGCTCACGGCGGGAGGAAGGCAAAAACATTCAGTACTTC
.,TRBV28,TRBJ2-5,.,CASSPRTEKETQYF,TGTGCCAGCAGCCCAAGGACAGAAAAAGAGACCCAGTACTTC
.,TRBV12-3/TRBV12-4,TRBJ1-3,.,CASSPTGLFGNTIYF,TGTGCCAGCAGTCCAACAGGGTTATTTGGAAACACCATATATTTT
TRBD2,TRBV27,TRBJ2-5,.,CASSPHGLAGGQETQYF,TGTGCCAGCAGTCCCCACGGGCTAGCGGGAGGGCAAGAGACCCAGTACTTC
.,TRBV25-1,TRBJ1-6,few,CASSRVVVNSPLHF,TGTGCCAGCAGTCGGGTAGTTGTCAATTCACCCCTCCACTTT
.,TRBV7-8,TRBJ2-5,many,CASSKGLPPKETQYF,TGTGCCAGCAGCAAGGGACTTCCTCCCAAAGAGACCCAGTACTTC
TRBD2,TRBV20-1,TRBJ2-1,many,CSAPVAGARNEQFF,TGCAGTGCCCCTGTAGCGGGAGCAAGAAATGAGCAGTTCTTC
.,TRBV27,TRBJ2-2,many,CASSSSPTGELFF,.
TRBD2,TRBV4-1,TRBJ2-2,many,CASSYRSSGRISGELFF,TGCGCCAGCAGCTATAGATCTAGCGGGAGGATCTCCGGGGAGCTGTTTTTT
.,TRBV6-1,TRBJ2-3,many,CASRDYGGADTQYF,TGTGCCAGCAGAGATTATGGGGGCGCAGATACGCAGTATTTT
TRBD1,TRBV6-1,TRBJ2-4,.,CASSMDRIFIQYF,TGTGCCAGCAGTATGGACAGGATTTTCATTCAGTACTTC
TRBD1,TRBV28,TRBJ1-2,once,CASSTPTGIYGYTF,TGTGCCAGCAGTACCCCGACAGGGATCTATGGCTACACCTTC
TRBD1,TRBV14,TRBJ1-1,.,CASSARGRGNTEAFF,TGTGCCAGCAGCGCCAGGGGGCGCGGGAACACTGAAGCTTTCTTT
TRBD2,TRBV29-1,TRBJ2-4,.,CSVAGGRRKTKNIQYF,TGCAGCGTTGCGGGGGGACGACGGAAGACCAAAAACATTCAGTACTTC
.,TRBV30,TRBJ1-2,.,CAWSPPPTTGPLGGYTF,TGTGCCTGGAGCCCACCCCCTACCACAGGTCCCCTGGGAGGCTACACCTTC
.,TRBV28,TRBJ1-2,many,CASRKTQDYGYTF,TGTGCCAGCAGAAAAACGCAGGACTATGGCTACACCTTC
.,TRBV5-6,TRBJ2-7,many,CASSPGGITYEQYF,TGTGCCAGCAGCCCTGGAGGCATCACCTACGAGCAGTACTTC
.,TRBV18,TRBJ2-7,.,CASSPQAENYEQYF,TGTGCCAGCTCACCCCAAGCGGAGAACTACGAGCAGTACTTC
TRBD2,TRBV19,TRBJ2-1,.,CASSITLLAGDEQFF,TGTGCCAGTAGTATCACTTTACTAGCGGGAGACGAGCAGTTCTTC
TRBD2,TRBV7-2,TRBJ2-1,few,CASSSRASGRRNEQFF,TGTGCCAGCAGCTCCCGAGCTAGCGGGAGAAGGAATGAGCAGTTCTTC
TRBD1,TRBV12-5,TRBJ1-6,many,CASALTGDSPLHF,TGTGCTAGTGCCCTGACAGGGGACTCACCCCTCCACTTT
.,TRBV18,TRBJ1-1,many,CASSPVAITLKGFF,TGTGCCAGCTCACCAGTGGCTATAACACTGAAGGGTTTCTTT
.,TRBV28,TRBJ2-3,.,CASSLTGDATQYF,TGTGCCAGCAGTTTAACGGGAGACGCTACGCAGTATTTT
.,TRBV28,TRBJ2-7,.,CASRRYGASYEQYF,TGTGCCAGCAGGCGCTATGGAGCTTCCTACGAGCAGTACTTC
.,TRBV6-1,TRBJ1-2,many,CASRKTATNYGYTF,TGTGCCAGCAGGAAGACGGCAACTAACTATGGCTACACCTTC
.,TRBV7-8,TRBJ1-4,many,CASSPRGGSIEKLFF,TGTGCCAGCAGCCCTAGGGGGGGGTCGATTGAAAAACTGTTTTTT
.,TRBV7-2,TRBJ1-4,few,CASSYQGTTNEKLFF,TGTGCCAGCAGCTACCAGGGCACAACTAATGAAAAACTGTTTTTT
TRBD2,TRBV27,TRBJ2-7,many,CASSLGPGGYEQYF,TGTGCCAGCAGTCTCGGACCGGGGGGATACGAGCAGTACTTC
.,TRBV6-1,TRBJ2-6,few,CASSPRFSGANVLTF,TGTGCCAGCAGTCCCAGGTTCTCTGGGGCCAACGTCCTGACTTTC
TRBD1,TRBV4-3,TRBJ1-2,few,CASSQALSGTDGYTF,TGCGCCAGCAGCCAAGCCCTTTCCGGGACAGATGGCTACACCTTC
.,TRBV18,TRBJ2-7,.,CASSTEVGLSSYEQYF,TGTGCCAGCTCAACTGAGGTAGGGCTAAGCTCCTACGAGCAGTACTTC
.,TRBV6-5,TRBJ2-7,.,CASSYGQTQYF,TGTGCCAGCAGTTACGGGCAGACACAGTACTTC
TRBD2,TRBV20-1,TRBJ2-1,many,CSAREETSGIYEQFF,TGCAGTGCTAGAGAGGAGACTAGCGGGATTTATGAGCAGTTCTTC